The sequence of this T cell receptor beta chain was determined in a study of blood T cell repertoires in COVID-19. At the level of the study: Acute and convalescent COVID-19 samples came from the United States, Italy and Spain. PBMCs, B-cell-depleted T cells, or T cells were the source of the cDNA or gDNA that made up the material.

How the authors handled the data: The assay estimated nucleated cells by amplifying reference gene primers. Profiled with immunoSEQ multiplex PCR; TCRdb holds only in-frame clones, not every one. The V and J calls and clone size come from that table; D and trimming were worked out from the DNA. The sample records some 100,000 clones, roughly 92% being singletons. Sequenced: peripheral blood. This receptor was identified in a man between 65 and 85 years old with acute or convalescent COVID-19.

CDR3 amino acids: CASRRGGYYGYTF. The CDR3 nucleotides read TGTGCCAGCCGGAGGGGGGGCTACTATGGCTACACCTTC. The gene calls are TRBV6-5 and TRBJ1-2, with D possibly being TRBD1 (6 bases). Germline V gene sequence: CDR1 MNHEY, CDR2 SVGAGI. This CDR3 is built from 13 residues. V was pared by 8 bases and J by 3 bases, with 13 bases between.